These 21 T cell receptor beta chains came from one sample sequenced in a study of human T cells and chemical hapten exposure. Each CDR3 protein gets one entry after TCRdb re-called the RACE reads with MiXCR. Of some 100,000 distinct CDR3 sequences listed, about 9.3% were seen once; the top ten hold about 2%. Regarding time point: patch test 2, 6 weeks after DPC sensitization. Treatment denoted: therapeutic diphenylcyclopropenone sensitization with weekly scalp DPC. The source was whole blood, collected in connection with sensitization to the hapten diphenylcyclopropenone (DPC). These receptors were collected from a woman between 40 and 55 years old with alopecia areata. Some clones in this sample may be carry-over from other donors' samples.

The J gene is TRBJ2-1, the V gene TRBV5-6; possibly TRBD2 for D (5 bases). Germline V gives CDR1 SGHDT, CDR2 YYEEEE. CDR3 size: 15 residues. V gave up 4 bases and J gave up 5 bases, with 16 bases separating them. The DNA for the CDR3 is TGTGCCAGCAGCCACGGACTGTTCAGCCACAATGAGCAGTTCTTC. Its protein product is CASSHGLFSHNEQFF. The full variable domain, completed using reference TRBV5-6 and TRBJ2-1, is DAGVTQSPTHLIKTRGQQVTLRCSPKSGHDTVSWYQQALGQGPQFIFQYYEEEERQRGNFPDRFSGHQFPNYSSELNVNALLLGDSALYLCASSHGLFSHNEQFFGPGTRLTVL.

In this sample, this clonotype turned up a few times. The gene calls are TRBV29-1 and TRBJ2-7; no clear D gene. Trimming stripped 0 bases from V and 0 bases from J, with 9 bases between. Germline V gene data show CDR1 as SQVTM and CDR2 as ANQGSEA. This CDR3 comprises 14 residues. DNA of the CDR3: TGCAGCGTTGAAGACCCGGGCCTCTCCTACGAGCAGTACTTC. This translates into CSVEDPGLSYEQYF.

Ten or more counts support this clonotype. The chain joins TRBV5-6 to TRBJ2-7, with D possibly being TRBD2 (6 bases). V lost 1 base and J 2 bases, leaving 13 bases between the germline ends. The CDR3 runs to 15 residues. The germline gives CDR1 SGHDT, CDR2 YYEEEE. The CDR3 sequence is CASSLIGTATYEQYF. CDR3 nucleotides: TGTGCCAGCAGCTTGATTGGGACTGCCACCTACGAGCAGTACTTC.

This clonotype was counted many times. The J gene is TRBJ2-3, the V gene TRBV30, with D unclear. The CDR3 spans 13 residues. V lost 2 bases, J lost 6 bases, and 12 bases lay in between. From germline, CDR1 is GTSNPN and CDR2 SVGIG (reference sequence). CDR3 bases: TGTGCCTGGAGTTCGCGTGGACCCGATACGCAGTATTTT. Amino acids: CAWSSRGPDTQYF.

The J gene is TRBJ2-1, the V gene TRBV7-2; TRBD1 aligns across 8 bases. This CDR3 contains 14 residues. Germline-derived CDR1 and CDR2 are SGHTA and FQGNSA. Trimming cost V 3 bases and J 6 bases; bases outside gene matches: 4. The CDR3 bases are TGTGCCAGCAGCTTGAACAGGGGGGTCAATGAGCAGTTCTTC. Its protein product is CASSLNRGVNEQFF.

The chain couples TRBV4-3 to TRBJ2-1; D is unresolved. Germline V gives CDR1 LGHNA, CDR2 YSLEER. This CDR3 is 16 amino acids long. V lost 0 bases, J lost 2 bases, and 11 bases lay in between. CDR3 residues: CASSQELSQPYNEQFF. CDR3 nucleotide sequence: TGCGCCAGCAGCCAAGAGCTATCGCAACCCTACAATGAGCAGTTCTTC.

There are many counts of this clonotype. The genes are TRBV7-2 and TRBJ2-4, with 9 bases fitting TRBD1. Per germline, CDR1 SGHTA and CDR2 FQGNSA. Trimming removed 3 bases from V and 4 bases from J; junction bases left unmatched: 4. This CDR3 has 15 amino acids. CDR3 region: CASSLGDRVKNIQYF. The CDR3 DNA sequence: TGTGCCAGCAGCTTGGGGGACAGGGTTAAAAACATTCAGTACTTC.

This clonotype was counted between two and nine times. This chain uses TRBV4-2 with TRBJ2-1; 11 positions match TRBD1. In germline, CDR1 is LGHNA, CDR2 YNFKEQ. The CDR3 has 16 residues. The ends lost 0 bases at V and 4 bases at J; junction bases unmatched: 2. The CDR3 loop is CASSQDRDRGYNEQFF. DNA for the CDR3: TGTGCCAGCAGCCAAGATCGGGACAGGGGGTACAATGAGCAGTTCTTC.

This clonotype was observed at least ten times. The rearrangement joins TRBV12-3 or TRBV12-4 to TRBJ2-3; unclear D gene. V dropped 4 bases and J dropped 1 base, with 6 bases sitting between them. CDR3 length: 13 amino acids. DNA for the CDR3: TGTGCCAGCAGTTCCCGGGGCACAGATACGCAGTATTTT. Amino acids: CASSSRGTDTQYF.

The rearrangement uses TRBV12-3 or TRBV12-4 and TRBJ1-5; D not resolved. CDR3 length: 14 residues. Trimming removed 1 base from V and 7 bases from J, with 11 bases in between. The CDR3 here is CASSLGEWGQPQHF. DNA for the CDR3: TGTGCCAGCAGTTTAGGGGAGTGGGGACAGCCCCAGCATTTT.

The V gene is TRBV5-6, the J gene TRBJ1-2; no clear D gene. Germline lookup yields CDR1 SGHDT and CDR2 YYEEEE. V lost 8 bases, J lost 7 bases, and 21 bases lay in between. CDR3 length: 14 amino acids. The CDR3 loop reads CASAAGRAISGYTF. CDR3 nucleotides: TGTGCCAGTGCTGCGGGGAGGGCGATCTCTGGCTACACCTTC.

This clonotype was observed once. This rearrangement joins TRBV6-5 to TRBJ2-7; D might be TRBD2 (6 bases). This CDR3 region has 14 residues. V gave up 2 bases and J gave up 4 bases, with 12 bases separating them. Germline V gives CDR1 MNHEY, CDR2 SVGAGI. This CDR3 is CASSYPGAGYEQYF. CDR3 sequence (DNA): TGTGCCAGCAGTTACCCGGGAGCTGGGTACGAGCAGTACTTC.

The CDR3 spells CASSSGAEGNQPQHF. CDR3 DNA sequence: TGCGCCAGCAGCTCGGGGGCAGAGGGCAATCAGCCCCAGCATTTT. The rearrangement uses TRBV5-1 and TRBJ1-5, with a possible D match to TRBD1 (6 bases). Trimming left V 3 bases short and J 2 bases short, with 12 bases between. The germline gives CDR1 SGHRS, CDR2 YFSETQ. The CDR3 runs 15 residues.

The genes are TRBV19 and TRBJ2-1, with TRBD2 identical over 9 bases. The J segment lost 9 bases and the V segment lost 6 bases, leaving 9 bases of the junction unmatched. This CDR3 comprises 14 residues. Per the germline V gene, CDR1 is LNHDA and CDR2 is SQIVND (reference sequence). The chain's CDR3 is CASSPAGGPSEQFF. The CDR3 nucleotides read TGTGCCAGTAGCCCTGCGGGAGGGCCATCTGAGCAGTTCTTC.

V is TRBV29-1 and J is TRBJ1-1; 7 nucleotides match TRBD1. This CDR3 region has 15 residues. Losses at the gene ends were 1 base for V and 3 bases for J; bases not matched to a gene: 8. The germline V gene encodes CDR1 SQVTM and CDR2 ANQGSEA. CDR3 bases: TGCAGCGTTGAAGGGGCAGGGGGTTCGTACACTGAAGCTTTCTTT. It translates to CSVEGAGGSYTEAFF.

The rearrangement joins TRBV6-5 to TRBJ2-1, with 7 positions matching TRBD2. Trimming at V came to 5 bases and at J to 5 bases, leaving 12 bases not matched to a gene. Germline CDR1 MNHEY, CDR2 SVGAGI. The CDR3 loop spans 16 amino acids. The CDR3 nucleotides are TGTGCCAGCAGTAAGGGGACTACCCGAACTCACAATGAGCAGTTCTTC. Translating gives CASSKGTTRTHNEQFF.

This clonotype has ten or more counts. The J gene is TRBJ1-2, the V gene TRBV5-4; 9 bases are shared with TRBD1. This CDR3 has 17 residues. In germline, CDR1 is SGHNT, CDR2 YYREEE (reference sequence). V lost 4 bases and J lost 4; bases outside the gene matches: 14. CDR3: CASSPGTGRSGSYGYTF. DNA for the CDR3: TGTGCCAGCAGCCCAGGGACAGGGAGATCAGGCAGCTATGGCTACACCTTC.

This clonotype appeared a few times. The chain joins TRBV11-2 to TRBJ1-6; possible D gene TRBD1, 5 bases. Between the trimmed V and J ends, which lost 1 base and 12 bases, there was a span of 13 bases. This CDR3 comprises 14 residues. Germline V CDR1 and CDR2: SGHAT, FQNNGV. The CDR3 sequence is CASSLAGVLEPLHF. CDR3 DNA sequence: TGTGCCAGCAGCTTAGCGGGGGTCCTCGAACCCCTCCACTTT.

Turning to this clonotype: A read error may be the cause here, since a much bigger clone is one base away. The chain uses TRBV7-9 and TRBJ2-3; 7 nucleotides match TRBD2. Germline CDR1 SEHNR, CDR2 FQNEAQ (reference sequence). V lost 5 bases, J lost 2 bases, and 10 bases stayed unmatched. This CDR3 contains 16 residues. The CDR3 region is CASSTRRLADTDTQYF. The CDR3 DNA follows: TGTGCCAGCAGCACCCGCCGACTAGCCGACACAGATACGCAGTATTTT.

This clonotype has more than one count but fewer than ten. The chain joins TRBV12-3 or TRBV12-4 to TRBJ1-6; maybe TRBD1 (6 bases). Between the trimmed V and J ends, which lost 5 bases and 10 bases, there was a span of 12 bases. The CDR3 loop spans 13 amino acids. The CDR3 loop reads CASSMDSNSPLHF. The CDR3, as DNA: TGTGCCAGCAGTATGGACAGTAACTCACCCCTCCACTTT.

This clonotype has a handful of counts. The chain employs TRBV5-6 and TRBJ1-3; tentative D call: TRBD1 (5 bases). Looked up from germline, CDR1 is SGHDT and CDR2 is YYEEEE. The CDR3 runs 16 residues. The germline V and J ends were trimmed by 1 base and 0 bases, with 11 bases remaining between them. The CDR3 DNA reads as TGTGCCAGCAGCTTGTTTGGGGGTTACTCTGGAAACACCATATATTTT. The encoded protein is CASSLFGGYSGNTIYF.